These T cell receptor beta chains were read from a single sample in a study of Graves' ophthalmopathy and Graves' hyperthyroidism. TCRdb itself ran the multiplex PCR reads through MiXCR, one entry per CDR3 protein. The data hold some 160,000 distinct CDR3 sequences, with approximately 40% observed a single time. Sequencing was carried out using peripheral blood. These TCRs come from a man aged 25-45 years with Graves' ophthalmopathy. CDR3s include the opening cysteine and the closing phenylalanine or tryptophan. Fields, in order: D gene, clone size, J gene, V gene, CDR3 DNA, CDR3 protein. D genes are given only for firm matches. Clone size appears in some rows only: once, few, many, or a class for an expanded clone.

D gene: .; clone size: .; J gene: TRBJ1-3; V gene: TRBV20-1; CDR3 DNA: TGCAGTGCTTACAGCCCTGGAAACACCATATATTTT; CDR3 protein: CSAYSPGNTIYF
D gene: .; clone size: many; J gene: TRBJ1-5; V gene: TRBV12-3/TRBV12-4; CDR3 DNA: TGTGCCAGCAGTTTACGCAGAAATCAGCCCCAGCATTTT; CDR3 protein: CASSLRRNQPQHF
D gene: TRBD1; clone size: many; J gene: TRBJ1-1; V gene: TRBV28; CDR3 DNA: TGTGCCAGCAGTCACAGGGGAGCTTTCTTT; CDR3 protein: CASSHRGAFF
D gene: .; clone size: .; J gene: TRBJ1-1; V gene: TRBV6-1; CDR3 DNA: TGTGCCAGCAGTGAACACCCAGGCAACACTGAAGCTTTCTTT; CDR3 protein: CASSEHPGNTEAFF
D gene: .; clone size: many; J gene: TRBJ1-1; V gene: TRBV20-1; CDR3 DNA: TGCAGTGTGAAACAGAACACTGAAGCTTTCTTT; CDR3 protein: CSVKQNTEAFF
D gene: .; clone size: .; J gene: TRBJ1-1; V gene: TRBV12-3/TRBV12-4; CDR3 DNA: TGTGCCAGCAGTGGTACCACAGGGACTAGGCAAGCTTTCTTT; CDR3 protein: CASSGTTGTRQAFF
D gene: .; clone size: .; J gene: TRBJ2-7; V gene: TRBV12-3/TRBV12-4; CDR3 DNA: TGTGCCAGCAGCGCCGCGGGGGAGCAGTACTTC; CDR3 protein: CASSAAGEQYF
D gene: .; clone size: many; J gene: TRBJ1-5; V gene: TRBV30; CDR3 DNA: TGTGCCTGGAGTGTGCAGGTCGATCAGCCCCAGCATTTT; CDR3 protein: CAWSVQVDQPQHF
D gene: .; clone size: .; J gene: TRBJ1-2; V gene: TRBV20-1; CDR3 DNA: TGCAGTGCTGGCCGGGACATCTATGGCTACACCTTC; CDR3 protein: CSAGRDIYGYTF
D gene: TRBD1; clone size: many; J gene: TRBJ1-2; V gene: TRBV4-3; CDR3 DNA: TGCGCCAGCAGCCCATCGGACAGGGGGTATGGCTACACCTTC; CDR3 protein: CASSPSDRGYGYTF
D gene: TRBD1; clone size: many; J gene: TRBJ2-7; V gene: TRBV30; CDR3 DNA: TGTGCCTGGAGTAAAGGGACAGGAGGATCCTACGAGCAGTACTTC; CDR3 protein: CAWSKGTGGSYEQYF
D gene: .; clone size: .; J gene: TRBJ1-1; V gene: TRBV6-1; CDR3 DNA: TGTGCCAGCAGTCCCAGGGTGGGGGCCACTGAAGCTTTCTTT; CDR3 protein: CASSPRVGATEAFF
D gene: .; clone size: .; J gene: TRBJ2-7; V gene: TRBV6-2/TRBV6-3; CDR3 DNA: TGTGCCAGCAGTTACGGGTTTACCTACGAGCAGTACTTC; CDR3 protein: CASSYGFTYEQYF
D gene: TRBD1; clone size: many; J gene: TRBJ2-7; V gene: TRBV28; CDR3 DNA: TGTGCCAGCAGGTCCCGGGACAGGGGGTCGGAGCAGTACTTC; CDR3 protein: CASRSRDRGSEQYF
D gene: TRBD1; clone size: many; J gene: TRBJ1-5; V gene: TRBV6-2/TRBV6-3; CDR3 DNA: TGTGCCAGCAGTTGGGACAGGATAAGCAATCAGCCCCAGCATTTT; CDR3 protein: CASSWDRISNQPQHF
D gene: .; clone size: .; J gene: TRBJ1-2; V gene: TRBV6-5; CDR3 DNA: TGTGCCAGCAGTTACGTTTCAGACTATGGCTACACCTTC; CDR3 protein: CASSYVSDYGYTF
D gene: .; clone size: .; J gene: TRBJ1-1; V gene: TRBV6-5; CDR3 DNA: TGTGCCAGCAGTTACTACCCTTATATGAACACTGAAGCTTTCTTT; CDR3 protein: CASSYYPYMNTEAFF
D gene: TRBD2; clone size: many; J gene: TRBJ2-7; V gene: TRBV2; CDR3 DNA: TGTGCCAGCAGTGCAGAAAGGACTAGCGGGAGAAAGGCCTCCTACGAGCAGTACTTC; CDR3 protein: CASSAERTSGRKASYEQYF
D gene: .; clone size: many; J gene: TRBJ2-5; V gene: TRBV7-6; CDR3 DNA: TGTGCCACCCGCCGGGGTGGTCAAGAGACCCAGTACTTC; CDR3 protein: CATRRGGQETQYF
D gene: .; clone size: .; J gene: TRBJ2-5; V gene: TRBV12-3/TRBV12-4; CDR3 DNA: TGTGCCAGCAGTTGGGCAGAAGAGACCCAGTACTTC; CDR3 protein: CASSWAEETQYF
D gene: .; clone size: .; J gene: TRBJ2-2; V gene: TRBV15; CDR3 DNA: TGTGCCACCCGCGGGAATCCTAGCACCGGGGAGCTGTTTTTT; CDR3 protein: CATRGNPSTGELFF
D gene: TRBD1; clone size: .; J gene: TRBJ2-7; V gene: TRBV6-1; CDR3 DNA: TGTGCCAGCAGAGGGACAGGGTCTCACGAGCAGTACTTC; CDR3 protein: CASRGTGSHEQYF
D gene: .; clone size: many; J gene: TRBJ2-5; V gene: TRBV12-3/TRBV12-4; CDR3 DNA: TGTGCCAGCAGTTTGGAGGGGGCAAGGGAGACCCAGTACTTC; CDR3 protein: CASSLEGARETQYF
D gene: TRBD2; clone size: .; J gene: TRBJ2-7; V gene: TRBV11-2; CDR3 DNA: TGTGCCAGCAGCTTGCCGATGGGACTAGCGGGAGTCCACGAGCAGTACTTC; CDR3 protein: CASSLPMGLAGVHEQYF
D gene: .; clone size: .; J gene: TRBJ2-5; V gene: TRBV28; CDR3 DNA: TGTGCCAGCACGATAGGGGGGGGCCTAGAGACCCAGTACTTC; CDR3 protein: CASTIGGGLETQYF
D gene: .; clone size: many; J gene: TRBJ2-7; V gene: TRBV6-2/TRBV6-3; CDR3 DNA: TGTGCCACCAAACAGCTCTACGAGCAGTACTTC; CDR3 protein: CATKQLYEQYF